The rows below give T cell receptor beta chains drawn from one sample of a study of blood T cells in healthy people across ages. TCRdb analysed the 5' RACE reads with MiXCR anew, one entry per CDR3 protein. The data contain 780,000 or so distinct CDR3 sequences, about 56% of them singletons. Input material: blood. The source of these receptors is a man aged 35 to 55 in good health. Each CDR3 is given with its conserved first and last residue. The D gene is left open where the match is weak. Clone size is stated in some rows and not others, as once, few, many or a class when expanded.

V: TRBV7-2
J: TRBJ1-4
D: NA
size: NA
DNA: TGTGCCAGCAGCTCAAAGAGTAATGAAAAACTGTTTTTT
CDR3: CASSSKSNEKLFF

V: TRBV2
J: TRBJ2-5
D: NA
size: NA
DNA: TGTGCCAGCAACCGGAACCAAGAGACCCAGTACTTC
CDR3: CASNRNQETQYF

V: TRBV7-8
J: TRBJ2-1
D: NA
size: NA
DNA: TGTGCCAGCAGCCGAAGGGACGCGAATGAGCAGTTCTTC
CDR3: CASSRRDANEQFF

V: TRBV6-2/TRBV6-3
J: TRBJ2-1
D: TRBD1
size: NA
DNA: TGTGCCAGCAGTTACCTGTCGGGACAGGTGTCCAATGAGCAGTTCTTC
CDR3: CASSYLSGQVSNEQFF

V: TRBV24-1
J: TRBJ1-5
D: NA
size: few
DNA: TGTGCCACCAGTCTTAGCCTGGAGGGCAATCAGCCCCAGCATTTT
CDR3: CATSLSLEGNQPQHF

V: TRBV29-1
J: TRBJ2-7
D: TRBD2
size: NA
DNA: TGCAGCGTTGCCCGGACTAGCAGGAACGGGGAGCAGTACTTC
CDR3: CSVARTSRNGEQYF

V: TRBV7-7
J: TRBJ2-5
D: NA
size: NA
DNA: TGTGCCAGCAGCTTTCGGGTCGGGGGAACCCAAGAGACCCAGTACTTC
CDR3: CASSFRVGGTQETQYF

V: TRBV10-3
J: TRBJ2-1
D: TRBD2
size: NA
DNA: TGTGCCATCAGTGCTTCTTTAGCGGGAGTCGGAAATGAGCAGTTCTTC
CDR3: CAISASLAGVGNEQFF

V: TRBV2
J: TRBJ1-2
D: NA
size: NA
DNA: TGTGCCAGCAGCAAAACCCGGGACAAAGACGGCTACACCTTC
CDR3: CASSKTRDKDGYTF

V: TRBV29-1
J: TRBJ2-3
D: NA
size: few
DNA: TGCAGCCTTGGGGGATCCCCAGATACGCAGTATTTT
CDR3: CSLGGSPDTQYF

V: TRBV20-1
J: TRBJ2-3
D: NA
size: NA
DNA: TGCAGTGCTCCCCGGCCAGGGTCAGCCACGCAGTATTTT
CDR3: CSAPRPGSATQYF

V: TRBV7-2
J: TRBJ2-7
D: NA
size: NA
DNA: TGTGCCAGCAGCTTAGGGTTGTCGGCGGGCTACGAGCAGTACTTC
CDR3: CASSLGLSAGYEQYF

V: TRBV2
J: TRBJ1-6
D: TRBD1
size: once
DNA: TGTGCCAGCACACCCGACAGGGGCAATTCACCCCTCCACTTT
CDR3: CASTPDRGNSPLHF

V: TRBV13
J: TRBJ1-2
D: NA
size: NA
DNA: TGTGCCAGTGATCTATCCGAGGCCAACTATGGCTACACCTTC
CDR3: CASDLSEANYGYTF

V: TRBV20-1
J: TRBJ2-5
D: NA
size: NA
DNA: TGCAGTGCTGCCCCGGCGAGGGCCCGGGACGAGACCCAGTACTTC
CDR3: CSAAPARARDETQYF

V: TRBV7-9
J: TRBJ2-5
D: NA
size: NA
DNA: TGTGCCAGCAGCCCGATTATACTAGCAAAAGAAGAGACCCAGTACTTC
CDR3: CASSPIILAKEETQYF

V: TRBV6-1
J: TRBJ2-7
D: NA
size: NA
DNA: TGTGCCAGCAGTGATCCAGGCAGGGGAAGCTCCTACGAGCAGTACTTC
CDR3: CASSDPGRGSSYEQYF

V: TRBV12-3/TRBV12-4
J: TRBJ1-2
D: NA
size: few
DNA: TGTGCCATCACACTCGGAACGGGGTTGGGCTACACCTTC
CDR3: CAITLGTGLGYTF

V: TRBV6-1
J: TRBJ1-2
D: TRBD1
size: NA
DNA: TGTGCCAGCAGCCGGGACAGGGCCCAACAAAACTATGGCTACACCTTC
CDR3: CASSRDRAQQNYGYTF

V: TRBV2
J: TRBJ2-1
D: TRBD2
size: NA
DNA: TGTGCCACCAGGGGACTAGATTCTGAGCAGTTCTTC
CDR3: CATRGLDSEQFF

V: TRBV6-1
J: TRBJ1-2
D: TRBD1
size: NA
DNA: TGTGCCAGTAAGACCGTCGGGACAGGGTATGGCTACACCTTC
CDR3: CASKTVGTGYGYTF

V: TRBV10-2
J: TRBJ1-2
D: NA
size: NA
DNA: TGCGCCAGCAGTGAGTCCACGGGGCTCTATGGCTACACCTTC
CDR3: CASSESTGLYGYTF

V: TRBV6-5
J: TRBJ1-1
D: NA
size: NA
DNA: TGTGCCAGCAGTTACCGCTTGACAATGACTGACACTGAAGCTTTCTTT
CDR3: CASSYRLTMTDTEAFF

V: TRBV4-2
J: TRBJ2-5
D: TRBD1
size: few
DNA: TGTGCCAGCAGCCTCGCTTGGGACAGGGGTCACCAAGAGACCCAGTACTTC
CDR3: CASSLAWDRGHQETQYF

V: TRBV24-1
J: TRBJ2-1
D: NA
size: once
DNA: TGTGCCACTTCCAGCCAGAGCTCCTACAATGAGCAGTTCTTC
CDR3: CATSSQSSYNEQFF

V: TRBV6-6
J: TRBJ2-7
D: TRBD1
size: once
DNA: TGTGCCAGCAGTTCCCAGGGGGTGAGAGGGGTGGGCGAGCAGTACTTC
CDR3: CASSSQGVRGVGEQYF

V: TRBV20-1
J: TRBJ2-5
D: NA
size: NA
DNA: TGCAGTGCTAGAGACTCCGGGGGGCGGCCTGGAGAGACCCAGTACTTC
CDR3: CSARDSGGRPGETQYF

V: TRBV10-3
J: TRBJ2-3
D: NA
size: few
DNA: TGTGCCATCCGGGATACGCAGTATTTT
CDR3: CAIRDTQYF

V: TRBV7-2
J: TRBJ2-5
D: TRBD1
size: once
DNA: TGTGCCAGCAGCTTCTCGGACAGGGTCGGAGGAGAGACCCAGTACTTC
CDR3: CASSFSDRVGGETQYF

V: TRBV5-1
J: TRBJ2-5
D: TRBD2
size: NA
DNA: TGCGCCAGCAGCTTGAATGCGGGAGGAATCCAAGAGACCCAGTACTTC
CDR3: CASSLNAGGIQETQYF

V: TRBV7-9
J: TRBJ2-2
D: NA
size: NA
DNA: TGTGCCAGTAGTCTAGAGTCCGGGGAGCTGTTTTTT
CDR3: CASSLESGELFF

V: TRBV3-1
J: TRBJ2-5
D: NA
size: NA
DNA: TGTGCCAGCAGCCAAAACAGGGCGGGGGAGCAGTACTTC
CDR3: CASSQNRAGEQYF

V: TRBV10-3
J: TRBJ2-2
D: NA
size: NA
DNA: TGTGCCATCAGTGATCCTGGGTTCAAGAACACCGGGGAGCTGTTTTTT
CDR3: CAISDPGFKNTGELFF

V: TRBV13
J: TRBJ2-7
D: NA
size: NA
DNA: TGTGCCAGCAGCTATCTTAGGCGTATCTACAATGAGCAGTACTTC
CDR3: CASSYLRRIYNEQYF

V: TRBV11-2
J: TRBJ1-2
D: NA
size: NA
DNA: TGTGCCAGCAGCTTAGCGTCAATAGCTAACTATGGCTACACCTTC
CDR3: CASSLASIANYGYTF

V: TRBV27
J: TRBJ2-7
D: NA
size: few
DNA: TGTGCCAGTTCAGGGGTCCCGTACGAGCAGTACTTC
CDR3: CASSGVPYEQYF

V: TRBV29-1
J: TRBJ2-5
D: NA
size: many
DNA: TGCAGCGTTACCGGCCTTCGAGACCAGTACTTC
CDR3: CSVTGLRDQYF

V: TRBV9
J: TRBJ2-1
D: NA
size: NA
DNA: TGTGCCAGCAGCGTACTGGACAGCTTGAGCTCCTACAATGAGCAGTTCTTC
CDR3: CASSVLDSLSSYNEQFF

V: TRBV4-3
J: TRBJ2-1
D: TRBD1
size: NA
DNA: TGCGCCAGCAGCCAAGATGAGACAGGGATCTACAATGAGCAGTTCTTC
CDR3: CASSQDETGIYNEQFF

V: TRBV9
J: TRBJ2-1
D: TRBD1
size: NA
DNA: TGTGCCAGCAGCGTAGAGGGACAGAAGTACAATGAGCAGTTCTTC
CDR3: CASSVEGQKYNEQFF

V: TRBV7-6
J: TRBJ2-2
D: TRBD2
size: NA
DNA: TGTGCCAGCAGCTTAATCGCGGGGGGGCCAGGGACCGGGGAGCTGTTTTTT
CDR3: CASSLIAGGPGTGELFF

V: TRBV12-3/TRBV12-4
J: TRBJ2-3
D: TRBD2
size: few
DNA: TGTGCCAGTCGGGGGGGTAGCACAGATACGCAGTATTTT
CDR3: CASRGGSTDTQYF

V: TRBV5-8
J: TRBJ2-5
D: TRBD1
size: NA
DNA: TGTGCCAGCAGCCACCGGGGACAGCTCCAAGAGACCCAGTACTTC
CDR3: CASSHRGQLQETQYF

V: TRBV13
J: TRBJ2-1
D: TRBD2
size: NA
DNA: TGTGCCAGCAGCTTTTATTATAGCGGGAGGACCAATGAGCAGTTCTTC
CDR3: CASSFYYSGRTNEQFF

V: TRBV20-1
J: TRBJ1-2
D: NA
size: many
DNA: TGCAGTGCTAGGGCTGGTTTAGACGGAAAGACGATCTATGGCTACACCTTC
CDR3: CSARAGLDGKTIYGYTF